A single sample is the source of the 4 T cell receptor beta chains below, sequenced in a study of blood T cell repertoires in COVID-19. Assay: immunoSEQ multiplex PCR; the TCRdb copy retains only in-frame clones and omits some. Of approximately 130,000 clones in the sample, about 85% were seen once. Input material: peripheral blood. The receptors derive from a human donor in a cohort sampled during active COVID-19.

The CDR3: CASRVQGFRNTEAFF. The CDR3 coding sequence is TGTGCCAGCAGGGTCCAGGGATTTAGAAACACTGAAGCTTTCTTT. The gene calls are TRBV7-2 and TRBJ1-1, with D possibly matching TRBD1 (5 bases). From germline, CDR1 is SGHTA and CDR2 FQGNSA. V was trimmed by 6 bases and J by 2 bases, leaving 16 bases between them. The CDR3 consists of 15 residues. Full variable domain (outside the CDR3, taken from reference TRBV7-2 and TRBJ1-1): GAGVSQSPSNKVTEKGKDVELRCDPISGHTALYWYRQSLGQGLEFLIYFQGNSAPDKSGLPSDRFSAERTGGSVSTLTIQRTQQEDSAVYLCASRVQGFRNTEAFFGQGTRLTVV.

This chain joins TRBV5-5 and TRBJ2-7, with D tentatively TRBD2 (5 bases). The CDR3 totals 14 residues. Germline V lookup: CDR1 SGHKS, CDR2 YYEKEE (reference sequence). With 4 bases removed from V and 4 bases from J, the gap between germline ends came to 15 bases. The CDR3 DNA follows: TGTGCCAGCAGCCAGGACGGGGTGAGATACGAGCAGTACTTC. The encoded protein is CASSQDGVRYEQYF.

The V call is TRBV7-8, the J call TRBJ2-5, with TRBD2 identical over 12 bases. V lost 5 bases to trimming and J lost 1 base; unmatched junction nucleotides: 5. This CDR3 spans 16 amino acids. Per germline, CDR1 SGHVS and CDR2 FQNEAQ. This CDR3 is CASSDRTSGIQETQYF. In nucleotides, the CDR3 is TGTGCCAGCAGCGACCGGACTAGCGGGATCCAAGAGACCCAGTACTTC. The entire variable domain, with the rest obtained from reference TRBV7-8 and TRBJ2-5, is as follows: GAGVSQSPRYKVAKRGQDVALRCDPISGHVSLFWYQQALGQGPEFLTYFQNEAQLDKSGLPSDRFFAERPEGSVSTLKIQRTQQEDSAVYLCASSDRTSGIQETQYFGPGTRLLVL.

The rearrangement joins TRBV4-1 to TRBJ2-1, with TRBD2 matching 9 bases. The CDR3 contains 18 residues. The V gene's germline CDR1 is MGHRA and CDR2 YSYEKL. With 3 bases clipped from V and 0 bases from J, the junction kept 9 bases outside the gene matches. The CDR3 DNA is TGCGCCAGCAGCCAGGAACTAGCGGGTCCCCGCTCCTACAATGAGCAGTTCTTC. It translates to CASSQELAGPRSYNEQFF.